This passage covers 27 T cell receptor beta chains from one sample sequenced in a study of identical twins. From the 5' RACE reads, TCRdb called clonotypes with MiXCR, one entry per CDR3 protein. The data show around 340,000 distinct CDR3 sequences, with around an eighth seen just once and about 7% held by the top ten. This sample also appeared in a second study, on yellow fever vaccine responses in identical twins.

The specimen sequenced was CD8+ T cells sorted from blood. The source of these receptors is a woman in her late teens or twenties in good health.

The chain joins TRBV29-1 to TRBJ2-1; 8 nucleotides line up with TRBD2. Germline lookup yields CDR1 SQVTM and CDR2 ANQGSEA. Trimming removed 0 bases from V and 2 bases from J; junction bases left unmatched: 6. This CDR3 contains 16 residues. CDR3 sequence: CSVEDPTSETYNEQFF. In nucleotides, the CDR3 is TGCAGCGTTGAAGATCCGACTAGCGAAACCTACAATGAGCAGTTCTTC.

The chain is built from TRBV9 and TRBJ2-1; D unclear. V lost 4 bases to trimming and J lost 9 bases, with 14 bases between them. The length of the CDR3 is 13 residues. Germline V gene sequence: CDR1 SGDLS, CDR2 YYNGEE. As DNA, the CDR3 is TGTGCCAGCAGCCCCCCCCTGTCAGCTGAGCAGTTCTTC. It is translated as CASSPPLSAEQFF.

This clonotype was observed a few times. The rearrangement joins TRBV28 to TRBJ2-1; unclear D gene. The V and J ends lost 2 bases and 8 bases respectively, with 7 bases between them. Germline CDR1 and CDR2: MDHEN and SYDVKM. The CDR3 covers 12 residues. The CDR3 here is CASSLRSHEQFF. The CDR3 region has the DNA TGTGCCAGCAGTTTAAGGTCCCATGAGCAGTTCTTC.

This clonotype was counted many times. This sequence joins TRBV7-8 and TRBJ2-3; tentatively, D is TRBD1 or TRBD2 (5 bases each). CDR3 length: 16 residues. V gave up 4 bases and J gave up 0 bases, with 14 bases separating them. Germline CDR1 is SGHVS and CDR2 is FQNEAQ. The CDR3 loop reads CASSWDPAKSTDTQYF. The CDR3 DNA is TGTGCCAGCAGCTGGGACCCAGCGAAGAGCACAGATACGCAGTATTTT.

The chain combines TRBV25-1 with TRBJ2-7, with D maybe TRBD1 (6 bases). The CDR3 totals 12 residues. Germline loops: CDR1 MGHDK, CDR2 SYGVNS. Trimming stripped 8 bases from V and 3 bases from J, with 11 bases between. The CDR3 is CASSDSFYEQYF. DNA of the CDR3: TGTGCCAGCTCGGACAGTTTCTACGAGCAGTACTTC.

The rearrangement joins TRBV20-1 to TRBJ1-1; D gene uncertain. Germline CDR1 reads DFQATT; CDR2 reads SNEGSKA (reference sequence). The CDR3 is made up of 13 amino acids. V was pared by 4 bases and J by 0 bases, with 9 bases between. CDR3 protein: CSAMAGLNTEAFF. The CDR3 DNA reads TGCAGTGCTATGGCGGGATTGAACACTGAAGCTTTCTTT.

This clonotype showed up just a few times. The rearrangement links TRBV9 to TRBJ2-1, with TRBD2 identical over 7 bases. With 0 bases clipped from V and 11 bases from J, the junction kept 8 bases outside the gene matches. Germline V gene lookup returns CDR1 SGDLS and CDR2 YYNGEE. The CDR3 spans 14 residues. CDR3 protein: CASSVGGGVEKQFF. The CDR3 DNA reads TGTGCCAGCAGCGTAGGGGGGGGGGTTGAGAAGCAGTTCTTC.

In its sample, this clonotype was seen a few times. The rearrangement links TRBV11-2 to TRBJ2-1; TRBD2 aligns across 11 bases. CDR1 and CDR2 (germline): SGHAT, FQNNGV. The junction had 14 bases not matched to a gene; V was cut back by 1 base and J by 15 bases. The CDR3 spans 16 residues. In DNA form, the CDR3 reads TGTGCCAGCAGCTTAGGATCCGGTAGCGGGAGGGCCGGTCCGTTCTTC. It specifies CASSLGSGSGRAGPFF.

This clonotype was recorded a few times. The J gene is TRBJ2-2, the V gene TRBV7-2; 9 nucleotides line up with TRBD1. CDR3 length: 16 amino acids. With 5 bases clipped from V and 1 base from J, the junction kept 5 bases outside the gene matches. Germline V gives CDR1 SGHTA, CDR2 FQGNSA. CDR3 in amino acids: CASSAQGAQNTGELFF. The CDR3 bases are TGTGCCAGCAGCGCACAGGGGGCGCAGAACACCGGGGAGCTGTTTTTT.

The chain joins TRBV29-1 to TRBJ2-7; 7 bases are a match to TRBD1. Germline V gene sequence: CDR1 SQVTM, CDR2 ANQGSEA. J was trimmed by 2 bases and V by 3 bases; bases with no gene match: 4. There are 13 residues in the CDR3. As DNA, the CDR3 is TGCAGCGTTGAGGACAGGAACACCTACGAGCAGTACTTC. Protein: CSVEDRNTYEQYF.

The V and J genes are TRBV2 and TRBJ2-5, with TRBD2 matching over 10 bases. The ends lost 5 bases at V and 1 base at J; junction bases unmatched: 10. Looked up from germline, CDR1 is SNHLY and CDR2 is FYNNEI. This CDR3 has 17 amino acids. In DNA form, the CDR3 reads TGTGCCAGCAGTCCAGTGACTAGCGGGTCTCTCCAAGAGACCCAGTACTTC. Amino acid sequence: CASSPVTSGSLQETQYF.

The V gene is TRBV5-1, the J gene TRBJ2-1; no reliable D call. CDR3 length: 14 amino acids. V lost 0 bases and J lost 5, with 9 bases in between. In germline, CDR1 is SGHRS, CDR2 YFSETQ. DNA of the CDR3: TGCGCCAGCAGCTTGGTATGGCTACACAATGAGCAGTTCTTC. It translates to CASSLVWLHNEQFF.

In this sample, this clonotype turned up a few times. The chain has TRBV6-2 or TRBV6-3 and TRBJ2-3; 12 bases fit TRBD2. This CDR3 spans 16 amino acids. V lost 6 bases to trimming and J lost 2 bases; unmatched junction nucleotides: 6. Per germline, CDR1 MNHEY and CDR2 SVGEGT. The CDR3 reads CASRKTSGGPTDTQYF. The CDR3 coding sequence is TGTGCCAGCAGGAAGACTAGCGGGGGACCCACAGATACGCAGTATTTT.

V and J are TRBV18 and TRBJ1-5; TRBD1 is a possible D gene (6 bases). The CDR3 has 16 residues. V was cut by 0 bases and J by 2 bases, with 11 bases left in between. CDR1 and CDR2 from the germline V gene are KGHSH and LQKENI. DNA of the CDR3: TGTGCCAGCTCACCACCGGCAGGGGCTGGCAATCAGCCCCAGCATTTT. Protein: CASSPPAGAGNQPQHF.

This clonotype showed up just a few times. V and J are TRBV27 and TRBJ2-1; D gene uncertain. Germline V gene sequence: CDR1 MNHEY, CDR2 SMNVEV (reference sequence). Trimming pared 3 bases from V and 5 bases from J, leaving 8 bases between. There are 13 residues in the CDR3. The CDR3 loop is CASSLVENNEQFF. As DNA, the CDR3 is TGTGCCAGCAGTTTGGTTGAGAACAATGAGCAGTTCTTC.

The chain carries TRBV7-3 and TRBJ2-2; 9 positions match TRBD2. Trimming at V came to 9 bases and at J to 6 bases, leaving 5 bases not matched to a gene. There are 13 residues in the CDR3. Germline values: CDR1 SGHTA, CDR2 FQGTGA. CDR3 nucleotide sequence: TGTGCCAGTAGCGGGAGTAAGGCCGGGGAGCTGTTTTTT. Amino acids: CASSGSKAGELFF.

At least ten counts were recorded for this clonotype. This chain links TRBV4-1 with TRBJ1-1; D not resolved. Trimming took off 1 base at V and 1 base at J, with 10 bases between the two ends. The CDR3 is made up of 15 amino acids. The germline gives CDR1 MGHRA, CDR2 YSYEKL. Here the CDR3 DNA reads TGCGCCAGCAGCCAAGCTCCCTCACAGAACACTGAAGCTTTCTTT. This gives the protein CASSQAPSQNTEAFF.

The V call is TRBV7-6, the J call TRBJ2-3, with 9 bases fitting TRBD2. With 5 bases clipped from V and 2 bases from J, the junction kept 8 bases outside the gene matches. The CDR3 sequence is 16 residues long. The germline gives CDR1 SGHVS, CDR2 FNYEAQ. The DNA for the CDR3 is TGTGCCAGCAGCCACCAGCGGGGGGCGAACACAGATACGCAGTATTTT. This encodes CASSHQRGANTDTQYF. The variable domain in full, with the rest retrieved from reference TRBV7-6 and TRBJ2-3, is GAGVSQSPRYKVTKRGQDVALRCDPISGHVSLYWYRQALGQGPEFLTYFNYEAQQDKSGLPNDRFSAERPEGSISTLTIQRTEQRDSAMYRCASSHQRGANTDTQYFGPGTRLTVL.

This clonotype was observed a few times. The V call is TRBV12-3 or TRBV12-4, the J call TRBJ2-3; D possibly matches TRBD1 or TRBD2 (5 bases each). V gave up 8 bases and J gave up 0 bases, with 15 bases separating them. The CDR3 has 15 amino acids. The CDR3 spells CASGPLRGSTDTQYF. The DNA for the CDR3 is TGTGCCAGCGGCCCCTTGAGGGGTAGCACAGATACGCAGTATTTT.

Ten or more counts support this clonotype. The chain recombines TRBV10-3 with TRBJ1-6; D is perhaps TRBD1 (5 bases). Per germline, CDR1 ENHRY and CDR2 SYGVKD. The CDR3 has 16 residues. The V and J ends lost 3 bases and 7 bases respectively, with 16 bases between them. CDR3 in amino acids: CAISDIPGKGNSPLHF. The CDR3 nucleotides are TGTGCCATCAGTGATATTCCAGGGAAAGGAAATTCACCCCTCCACTTT.

The CDR3 region is CASSAPQGLNYGYTF. The CDR3 DNA is TGTGCCAGCAGTGCCCCACAGGGACTTAACTATGGCTACACCTTC. This chain joins TRBV2 and TRBJ1-2, with D tentatively TRBD1 (6 bases). This CDR3 is built from 15 residues. Trimming took off 4 bases at V and 1 base at J, with 13 bases between the two ends. From germline, CDR1 is SNHLY and CDR2 FYNNEI.

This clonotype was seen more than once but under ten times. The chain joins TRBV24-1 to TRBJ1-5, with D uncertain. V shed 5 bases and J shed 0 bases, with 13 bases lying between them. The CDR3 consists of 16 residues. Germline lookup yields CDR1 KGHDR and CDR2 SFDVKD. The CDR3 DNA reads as TGTGCCACCAGTGCTTCACCTTCAAATAGCAATCAGCCCCAGCATTTT. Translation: CATSASPSNSNQPQHF.

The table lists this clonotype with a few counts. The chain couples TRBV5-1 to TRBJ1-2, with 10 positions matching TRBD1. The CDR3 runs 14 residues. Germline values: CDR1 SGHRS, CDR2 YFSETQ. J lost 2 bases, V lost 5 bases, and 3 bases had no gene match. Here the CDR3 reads CASRPGQGNYGYTF. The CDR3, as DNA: TGCGCCAGCAGGCCGGGACAGGGGAACTATGGCTACACCTTC.

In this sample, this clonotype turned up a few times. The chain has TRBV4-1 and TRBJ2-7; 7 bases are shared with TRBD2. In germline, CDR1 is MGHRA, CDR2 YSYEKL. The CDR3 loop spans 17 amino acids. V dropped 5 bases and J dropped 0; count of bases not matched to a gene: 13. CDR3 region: CASSVVSSGQSSYEQYF. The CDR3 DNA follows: TGCGCCAGCAGCGTAGTGTCTAGCGGTCAGAGCTCCTACGAGCAGTACTTC.

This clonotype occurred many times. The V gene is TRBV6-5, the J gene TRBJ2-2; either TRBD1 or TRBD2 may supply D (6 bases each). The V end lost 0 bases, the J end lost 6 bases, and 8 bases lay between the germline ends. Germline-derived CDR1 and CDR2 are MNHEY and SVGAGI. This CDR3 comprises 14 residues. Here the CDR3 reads CASSYSGGPGELFF. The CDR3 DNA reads TGTGCCAGCAGTTACTCAGGGGGGCCCGGGGAGCTGTTTTTT.

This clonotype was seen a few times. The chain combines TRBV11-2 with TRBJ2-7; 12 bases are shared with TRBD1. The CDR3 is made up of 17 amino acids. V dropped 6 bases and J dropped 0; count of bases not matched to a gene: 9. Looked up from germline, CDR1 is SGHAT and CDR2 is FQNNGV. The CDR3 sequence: CASSAGTGGPSSYEQYV. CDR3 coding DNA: TGTGCCAGCAGTGCCGGGACAGGGGGCCCGTCCTCCTACGAGCAGTACGTC.

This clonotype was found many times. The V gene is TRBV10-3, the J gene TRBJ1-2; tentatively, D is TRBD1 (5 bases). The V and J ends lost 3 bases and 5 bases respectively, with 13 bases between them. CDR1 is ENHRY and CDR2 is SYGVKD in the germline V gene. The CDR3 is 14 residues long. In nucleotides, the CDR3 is TGTGCCATCAGTGACACGACAGCTACTTATGGCTACACCTTC. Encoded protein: CAISDTTATYGYTF.